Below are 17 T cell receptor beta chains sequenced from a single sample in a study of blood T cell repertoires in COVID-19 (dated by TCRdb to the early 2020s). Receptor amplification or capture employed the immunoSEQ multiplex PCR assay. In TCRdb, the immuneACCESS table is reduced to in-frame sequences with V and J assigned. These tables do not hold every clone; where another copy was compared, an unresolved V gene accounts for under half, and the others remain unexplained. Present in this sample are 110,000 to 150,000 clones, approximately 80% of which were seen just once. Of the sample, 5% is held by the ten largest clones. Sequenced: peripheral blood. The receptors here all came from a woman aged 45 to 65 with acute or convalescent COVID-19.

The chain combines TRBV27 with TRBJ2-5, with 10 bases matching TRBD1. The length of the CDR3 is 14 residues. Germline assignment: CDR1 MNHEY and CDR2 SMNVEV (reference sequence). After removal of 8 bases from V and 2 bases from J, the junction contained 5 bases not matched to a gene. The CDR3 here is CASSRDRGQETQYF. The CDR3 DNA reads TGTGCCAGCTCCCGGGACAGGGGTCAAGAGACCCAGTACTTC.

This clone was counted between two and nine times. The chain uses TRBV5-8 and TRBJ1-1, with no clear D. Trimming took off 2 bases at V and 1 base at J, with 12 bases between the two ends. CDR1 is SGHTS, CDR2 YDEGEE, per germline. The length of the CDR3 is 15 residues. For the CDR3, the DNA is TGTGCCAGCAGCTTTCGTAACGGAGGGAACACTGAAGCTTTCTTT. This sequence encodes CASSFRNGGNTEAFF.

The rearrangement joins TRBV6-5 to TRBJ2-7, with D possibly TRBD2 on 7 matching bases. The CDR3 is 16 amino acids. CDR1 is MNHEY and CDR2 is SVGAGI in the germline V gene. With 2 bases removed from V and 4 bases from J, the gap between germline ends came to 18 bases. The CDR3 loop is CASSYAIRGAGYEQYF. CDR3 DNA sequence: TGTGCCAGCAGTTACGCCATACGGGGGGCAGGGTACGAGCAGTACTTC.

The CDR3 here is CASSPPGSDQPQHF. CDR3 coding DNA: TGTGCCAGTAGTCCCCCAGGTTCGGATCAGCCCCAGCATTTT. The chain is built from TRBV19 and TRBJ1-5; D unresolved. CDR3 size: 14 residues. Trimming removed 5 bases at V and 5 bases at J, with 13 bases between. From germline, CDR1 is LNHDA and CDR2 SQIVND (reference sequence).

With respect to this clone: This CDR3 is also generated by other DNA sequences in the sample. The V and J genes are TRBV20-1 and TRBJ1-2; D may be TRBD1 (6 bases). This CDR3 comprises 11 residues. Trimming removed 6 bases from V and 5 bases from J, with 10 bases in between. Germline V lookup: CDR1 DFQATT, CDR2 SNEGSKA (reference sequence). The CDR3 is CSARTVYGYTF. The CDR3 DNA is TGCAGTGCCCGGACAGTTTATGGCTACACCTTC.

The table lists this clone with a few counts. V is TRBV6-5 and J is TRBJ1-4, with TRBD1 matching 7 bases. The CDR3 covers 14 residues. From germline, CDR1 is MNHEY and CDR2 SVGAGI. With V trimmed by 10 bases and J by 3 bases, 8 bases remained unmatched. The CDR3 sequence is CATGRQGANEKLFF. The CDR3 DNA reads TGTGCCACCGGACGACAGGGTGCTAATGAAAAACTGTTTTTT.

The CDR3 reads CASSSQGAGGYSPLHF. The DNA for the CDR3 is TGTGCCAGCAGTTCACAGGGGGCAGGGGGGTATTCACCCCTCCACTTT. This chain links TRBV28 with TRBJ1-6; 9 bases align to TRBD1. Trimming cost V 4 bases and J 8 bases; bases outside gene matches: 9. Germline loops: CDR1 MDHEN, CDR2 SYDVKM. This CDR3 region has 16 residues. Complete variable domain (other parts from reference TRBV28 and TRBJ1-6): DVKVTQSSRYLVKRTGEKVFLECVQDMDHENMFWYRQDPGLGLRLIYFSYDVKMKEKGDIPEGYSVSREKKERFSLILESASTNQTSMYLCASSSQGAGGYSPLHFGNGTRLTVT.

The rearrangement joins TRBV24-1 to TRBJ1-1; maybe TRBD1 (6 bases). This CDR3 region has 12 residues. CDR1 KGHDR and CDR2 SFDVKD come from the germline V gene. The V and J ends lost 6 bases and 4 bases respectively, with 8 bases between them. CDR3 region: CATSLGGTEAFF. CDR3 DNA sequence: TGTGCCACCAGTCTAGGGGGCACTGAAGCTTTCTTT.

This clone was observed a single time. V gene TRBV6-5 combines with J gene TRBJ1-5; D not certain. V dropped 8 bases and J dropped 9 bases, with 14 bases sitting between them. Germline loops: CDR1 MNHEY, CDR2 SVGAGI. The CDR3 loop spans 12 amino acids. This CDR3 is CASHTLEGPQHF. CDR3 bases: TGTGCCAGCCACACCCTGGAGGGGCCCCAGCATTTT.

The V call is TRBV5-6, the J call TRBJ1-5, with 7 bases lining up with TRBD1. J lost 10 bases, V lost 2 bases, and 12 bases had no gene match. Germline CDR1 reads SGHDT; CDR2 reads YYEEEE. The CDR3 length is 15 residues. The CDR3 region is CASSLGDSSPQPQHF. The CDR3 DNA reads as TGTGCCAGCAGCTTAGGGGACAGTTCACCGCAACCCCAGCATTTT.

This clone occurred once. The DNA of the CDR3 is TGCGCCAGCAGCCAAACAGGGAATTCTTATGGCTACACCTTC. Protein: CASSQTGNSYGYTF. J is TRBJ1-2 and V is TRBV4-3, with D maybe TRBD1 (6 bases). The germline V gene encodes CDR1 LGHNA and CDR2 YSLEER. The germline V and J ends were trimmed by 2 bases and 5 bases, with 12 bases remaining between them. CDR3 size: 14 residues.

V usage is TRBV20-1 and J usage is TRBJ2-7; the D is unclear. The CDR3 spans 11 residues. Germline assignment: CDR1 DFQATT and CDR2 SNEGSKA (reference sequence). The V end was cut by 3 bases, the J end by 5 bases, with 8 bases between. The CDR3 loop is CSASSGHEQYF. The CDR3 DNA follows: TGCAGTGCTAGTTCGGGTCACGAGCAGTACTTC.

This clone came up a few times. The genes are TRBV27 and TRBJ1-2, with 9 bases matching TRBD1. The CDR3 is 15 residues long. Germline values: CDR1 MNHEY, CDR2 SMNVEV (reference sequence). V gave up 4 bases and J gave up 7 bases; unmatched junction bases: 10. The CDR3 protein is CASSSLQGARGGYTF. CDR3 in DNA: TGTGCCAGCAGTTCCCTACAGGGGGCCCGCGGTGGCTACACCTTC.

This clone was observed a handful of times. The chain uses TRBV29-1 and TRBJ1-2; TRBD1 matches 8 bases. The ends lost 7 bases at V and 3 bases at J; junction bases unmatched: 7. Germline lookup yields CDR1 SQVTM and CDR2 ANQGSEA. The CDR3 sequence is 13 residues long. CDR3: CSATQGADYGYTF. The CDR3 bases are TGCAGCGCCACTCAGGGGGCGGACTATGGCTACACCTTC.

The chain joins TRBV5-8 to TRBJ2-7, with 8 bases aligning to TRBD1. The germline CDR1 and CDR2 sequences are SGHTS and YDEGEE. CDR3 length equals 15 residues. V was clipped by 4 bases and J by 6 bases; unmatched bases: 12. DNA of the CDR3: TGTGCCAGCAGCGGAACCGGCAGGGGGCTAGGCGAGCAGTACTTC. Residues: CASSGTGRGLGEQYF.

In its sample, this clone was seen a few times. The CDR3 DNA reads as TGTGCCAGCAGCTTTGGGGCTAGCGGGGGGTTCGAGCAGTACTTC. Its translation is CASSFGASGGFEQYF. The chain employs TRBV7-2 and TRBJ2-7; 11 nucleotides match TRBD2. CDR3 length: 15 residues. V lost 3 bases and J lost 6; bases outside the gene matches: 7. CDR1 and CDR2 from the germline V gene are SGHTA and FQGNSA.

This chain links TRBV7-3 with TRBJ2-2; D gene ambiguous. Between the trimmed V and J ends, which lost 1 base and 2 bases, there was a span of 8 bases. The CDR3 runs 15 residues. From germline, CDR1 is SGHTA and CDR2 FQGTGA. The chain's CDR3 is CASSLSGGNTGELFF. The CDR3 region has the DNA TGTGCCAGCAGCTTAAGCGGCGGTAACACCGGGGAGCTGTTTTTT.